Listed below are T cell receptor beta chains from one sample, sequenced in a study of blood T cell repertoires in COVID-19. TCRdb keeps only in-frame clones here, not all; method: immunoSEQ multiplex PCR. Of approximately 74,000 clones detected, roughly 90% appear once; the ten largest clones hold 4.5% to 6%. Sequenced sample: peripheral blood. The receptors were sampled from a woman aged 55-70 years with active COVID-19. CDR3s include the opening cysteine and the closing phenylalanine or tryptophan. The D gene is left open where the match is weak. The listing skips clone size in some rows; elsewhere it reads once, few, many or a size class.

CDR3	DNA	V	J	D	size
CASSPLGLAGGSEQYF	TGTGCCAGCTCACCACTAGGACTAGCGGGAGGGAGCGAGCAGTACTTC	TRBV18	TRBJ2-7	TRBD2	NA
CAISDTGASGNTIYF	TGTGCCATCAGTGATACAGGAGCATCTGGAAACACCATATATTTT	TRBV10-3	TRBJ1-3	NA	NA
CATSREGLAGVDTQYF	TGTGCCACCAGCAGAGAAGGACTAGCGGGAGTAGATACGCAGTATTTT	TRBV15	TRBJ2-3	TRBD2	NA
CAWSKYVSVGGSLSSGNTIYF	TGTGCCTGGAGTAAATATGTTAGCGTGGGGGGTTCCCTGAGCTCTGGAAACACCATATATTTT	TRBV30	TRBJ1-3	NA	NA
CASGTSGSLNEQFF	TGTGCTAGCGGGACTAGCGGGAGTCTCAATGAGCAGTTCTTC	TRBV7-7	TRBJ2-1	TRBD2	NA
CAIMGRSTDTQYF	TGTGCCATCATGGGCAGGAGCACAGATACGCAGTATTTT	TRBV10-3	TRBJ2-3	NA	NA
CASSMGHEQFF	TGTGCCAGCAGCATGGGCCATGAGCAGTTCTTC	TRBV7-9	TRBJ2-1	NA	NA
CASTSAGRGGQPQHF	TGTGCCAGCACCTCCGCGGGGAGGGGGGGGCAGCCCCAGCATTTT	TRBV5-8	TRBJ1-5	NA	NA
CASSPQASGRLGEQFF	TGCGCCAGCAGCCCCCAGGCCAGCGGGAGGTTAGGTGAGCAGTTCTTC	TRBV5-1	TRBJ2-1	TRBD2	NA
CASSQKGQGDSPLHF	TGCGCCAGCAGCCAGAAGGGACAGGGCGATTCACCCCTCCACTTT	TRBV5-1	TRBJ1-6	TRBD1	NA
CASSLTGRQPQHF	TGTGCCAGCAGCCTGACGGGTCGTCAGCCCCAGCATTTT	TRBV5-6	TRBJ1-5	NA	NA
CASSKAVYSYNEQFF	TGTGCCAGCAGCAAAGCGGTTTACTCCTACAATGAGCAGTTCTTC	TRBV6-2/TRBV6-3	TRBJ2-1	NA	NA
CASSHLVRDTQYF	TGTGCCAGCAGCCACTTGGTGCGAGATACGCAGTATTTT	TRBV3-1/TRBV3-2	TRBJ2-3	NA	NA
CASSEAGPSGPQHF	TGTGCCAGCAGTGAAGCTGGGCCCTCAGGGCCCCAGCATTTT	TRBV6-1	TRBJ1-5	NA	NA
CASSYATGGKIMNTEAFF	TGCGCCAGCAGTTACGCGACAGGGGGCAAAATAATGAACACTGAAGCTTTCTTT	TRBV5-1	TRBJ1-1	TRBD1	once
CAWSEAGADTYEQYF	TGTGCCTGGAGTGAGGCGGGGGCAGATACCTACGAGCAGTACTTC	TRBV30	TRBJ2-7	NA	NA
CASSLTGGGNSPLHF	TGCGCCAGCAGCCTTACAGGGGGCGGTAATTCACCCCTCCACTTT	TRBV5-1	TRBJ1-6	TRBD1	NA
CASISRQVATGELFF	TGTGCCAGCATCTCCAGACAGGTTGCCACCGGGGAGCTGTTTTTT	TRBV27	TRBJ2-2	NA	NA
CASSPGQLRGNTEAFF	TGTGCCAGCAGCCCAGGACAGCTCAGGGGGAACACTGAAGCTTTCTTT	TRBV5-4	TRBJ1-1	NA	NA
CASSSGANTGELFF	TGTGCCAGCAGCTCGGGGGCGAACACCGGGGAGCTGTTTTTT	TRBV11-2	TRBJ2-2	NA	NA
CASSFPYRVSGLNEQFF	TGTGCCAGCAGCTTCCCTTACCGGGTCTCGGGTCTTAATGAGCAGTTCTTC	TRBV7-2	TRBJ2-1	NA	NA
CASSEGLAGELFF	TGTGCCAGCAGTGAGGGACTAGCGGGAGAACTGTTCTTC	TRBV6-4	TRBJ2-1	TRBD2	NA
CASSPLALNNEQFF	TGCGCCAGCAGCCCACTAGCTCTTAACAATGAGCAGTTCTTC	TRBV5-1	TRBJ2-1	NA	NA
CASSRRYEQYF	TGTGCCAGCAGTCGACGCTACGAGCAGTACTTC	TRBV7-8	TRBJ2-7	NA	NA
CASRGQGGGASGPDTQYF	TGTGCCAGCAGGGGACAGGGGGGTGGGGCTAGCGGGCCAGATACGCAGTATTTT	TRBV2	TRBJ2-3	TRBD1	NA
CACPGFLSAGELFF	TGTGCCTGCCCAGGATTTTTAAGTGCCGGGGAGCTGTTTTTT	TRBV7-9	TRBJ2-2	NA	NA
CASSPGGSPQETQYF	TGTGCCAGCTCACCAGGGGGGAGCCCCCAGGAGACCCAGTACTTC	TRBV18	TRBJ2-5	NA	NA
CASSVEAGGSEQFF	TGCGCCAGCAGCGTGGAGGCGGGAGGTTCGGAGCAGTTCTTC	TRBV4-1	TRBJ2-1	TRBD2	NA
CASIMTGLNTGELFF	TGTGCCAGTATTATGACTGGTCTTAACACCGGGGAGCTGTTTTTT	TRBV19	TRBJ2-2	NA	once
CASSYSERDSSNNEQFF	TGTGCCAGCAGTTACTCCGAACGGGACAGTAGCAACAATGAGCAGTTCTTC	TRBV6-2/TRBV6-3	TRBJ2-1	TRBD1	NA
CASSYPPGGKAFF	TGTGCCAGCAGTTACCCCCCTGGAGGCAAAGCTTTCTTT	TRBV6-5	TRBJ1-1	NA	NA
CASSQTGNGEQYF	TGCGCCAGCAGCCAAACAGGGAATGGGGAGCAGTACTTC	TRBV4-1	TRBJ2-7	NA	NA
CSARGLPYTGELFF	TGCAGCGCAAGGGGACTACCTTACACCGGGGAGCTGTTTTTT	TRBV29-1	TRBJ2-2	TRBD2	NA
CASSLTRSIYGYTF	TGTGCCAGCAGCCTAACACGATCCATCTATGGCTACACCTTC	TRBV14	TRBJ1-2	NA	NA
CASSDPGTPGNTIYF	TGTGCCAGCAGTGACCCCGGGACACCTGGAAACACCATATATTTT	TRBV25-1	TRBJ1-3	NA	once
CASSPPGTGRNYGYTF	TGTGCCAGCTCACCACCGGGGACAGGGAGAAACTATGGCTACACCTTC	TRBV18	TRBJ1-2	TRBD1	NA
CASSDFAGVLTEAFF	TGTGCCAGCAGTGATTTCGCAGGGGTGTTAACTGAAGCTTTCTTT	TRBV6-1	TRBJ1-1	NA	once
CATSTNRVNEKLFF	TGTGCCACCAGCACAAACAGGGTTAATGAAAAACTGTTTTTT	TRBV15	TRBJ1-4	NA	NA
CASSSQGTGNTIYF	TGTGCCAGCAGTTCTCAGGGGACTGGAAACACCATATATTTT	TRBV2	TRBJ1-3	NA	many
CASSLDRFNQPQHF	TGTGCCAGCAGCCTAGACAGATTCAATCAGCCCCAGCATTTT	TRBV7-9	TRBJ1-5	NA	NA
CASSVRQGAINEKLFF	TGCGCCAGCAGCGTCCGACAGGGGGCGATTAATGAAAAACTGTTTTTT	TRBV5-1	TRBJ1-4	TRBD1	NA
CASTGTRPPIAYNEQFF	TGTGCCAGCACCGGGACTCGGCCACCTATTGCATACAATGAGCAGTTCTTC	TRBV28	TRBJ2-1	NA	NA
CASSRYTGTDNEKLFF	TGTGCCAGCAGCCGGTACACCGGGACAGATAATGAAAAACTGTTTTTT	TRBV5-8	TRBJ1-4	TRBD1	NA
CASSPRAGFYTF	TGTGCCAGTAGTCCCCGTGCAGGTTTCTACACCTTC	TRBV19	TRBJ1-2	NA	NA
CASNGGQVGTEAFF	TGTGCCAGCAACGGAGGACAGGTCGGCACTGAAGCTTTCTTT	TRBV6-5	TRBJ1-1	TRBD1	NA
CASSPWGRPTYEQYF	TGTGCCAGCAGCCCATGGGGCAGGCCGACCTACGAGCAGTACTTC	TRBV28	TRBJ2-7	NA	NA
CAIRSGLTESGANVLTF	TGTGCCATCCGATCGGGACTCACAGAGTCTGGGGCCAACGTCCTGACTTTC	TRBV19	TRBJ2-6	NA	NA
CASSLPAGTDTQYF	TGCGCCAGCAGCTTGCCTGCAGGGACAGATACGCAGTATTTT	TRBV5-1	TRBJ2-3	NA	NA
CASSLGGQGGEKLFF	TGTGCCAGCAGCTTAGGTGGGCAGGGTGGTGAAAAACTGTTTTTT	TRBV7-6	TRBJ1-4	NA	NA
CASSLLGTANTGELFF	TGTGCCAGCAGTTTGCTTGGGACAGCGAACACCGGGGAGCTGTTTTTT	TRBV28	TRBJ2-2	TRBD1	NA
CASRYGQGAFSRANTGELFF	TGTGCCAGCAGGTACGGACAGGGGGCGTTCAGTCGCGCGAACACCGGGGAGCTGTTTTTT	TRBV3-1/TRBV3-2	TRBJ2-2	TRBD1	NA
CASSQGQENYEQYF	TGTGCCAGCAGCCAGGGACAGGAGAACTACGAGCAGTACTTC	TRBV4-2	TRBJ2-7	TRBD1	NA
CASSLVGVFNGELFF	TGTGCCAGCAGCTTAGTCGGGGTTTTCAACGGGGAGCTGTTTTTT	TRBV11-1	TRBJ2-2	NA	NA
CASSQTGAGETQYF	TGTGCCAGCAGCCAAACAGGGGCAGGGGAGACCCAGTACTTC	TRBV14	TRBJ2-5	TRBD1	NA
CASSLATPVFEQYF	TGTGCCAGCAGCTTGGCGACTCCAGTCTTCGAGCAGTACTTC	TRBV5-7	TRBJ2-7	NA	NA